This T cell receptor beta chain comes out of a study of CD8 T cells in Susac syndrome. The length of the CDR3 is 13 residues. The V and J ends lost 4 bases and 7 bases respectively, with 13 bases between them. CDR1 and CDR2 from the germline V gene are MNHEY and SMNVEV (reference sequence). An amount of RNA that ranged from roughly 0.5 to 1 ug was reverse transcribed with random hexamers. Amplification of TCR beta CDR3 was carried out by immunoSEQ multiplex PCR, which covered 54 Vbeta and 13 Jbeta segments. TCRdb reprocessed the immunoSEQ multiplex PCR reads via MiXCR and lists one record per CDR3 protein. This table holds about 200,000 distinct CDR3 sequences, about 95% found once.

This TCR derives from a human donor in good health. The V call is TRBV27, the J call TRBJ1-2; maybe TRBD1 (5 bases). Sequences were obtained from CD4+ T cells from PBMCs. Written as DNA, the CDR3 is TGTGCCAGCAGTTACCCGGGGCGCGGTGGCTACACCTTC. Its protein is CASSYPGRGGYTF.